One T cell receptor beta chain is described in this entry. Its specificity is not known. Between the trimmed V and J ends, which lost 5 bases and 2 bases, there was a span of 19 bases. Germline CDR1 reads SGHRS; CDR2 reads YFSETQ. The CDR3 covers 16 residues. This table comes from immunoSEQ multiplex PCR, and its TCRdb copy is limited to in-frame clones, with some not included. This table has roughly 54,000 clones, approximately 84% appearing once. The sample comes from a study of OX40 agonist ivuxolimab in advanced cancers. Study-level points and caveats: Doses of 0.1 to 3.0 mg/kg were accompanied by clonal expansion of CD4+ and CD8+ blood T cells by week 6.

The sequence was collected from an adult with an advanced solid tumor such as melanoma, head and neck, liver or kidney cancer. The V and J genes are TRBV5-1 and TRBJ1-1; D is perhaps TRBD1 (5 bases). This specimen consisted of CD4+ or CD8+ T cells sorted from blood, obtained in a trial of the OX40 agonist ivuxolimab. CDR3 in DNA: TGCGCCAGCAGTGTAGGGGAGAGGGTCTACAACACTGAAGCTTTCTTT. Protein sequence: CASSVGERVYNTEAFF.